Each of the 25 T cell receptor beta chains below was sequenced from the same sample in a study of blood T cell repertoires in COVID-19. Repertoires were generated with immunoSEQ multiplex PCR, while TCRdb's copy carries only in-frame clones and drops some. The sample has under 350,000 clones; 70% to 90% are singletons. Sequencing was performed on peripheral blood. The receptors originated from a woman in her 70s with acute or convalescent COVID-19.

This clone was seen more than once but under ten times. V gene TRBV7-9 combines with J gene TRBJ1-5, with D tentatively TRBD1 (5 bases). Deletions cut 5 bases from V and 3 bases from J, with 11 bases between. CDR3 length: 14 amino acids. CDR1 is SEHNR, CDR2 FQNEAQ, per germline (reference sequence). Here the CDR3 DNA reads TGTGCCAGCAGCGGAACAGGCCCCAATCAGCCCCAGCATTTT. It yields the protein CASSGTGPNQPQHF.

The V call is TRBV6-5, the J call TRBJ1-2, with D perhaps TRBD1 (5 bases). V shed 0 bases and J shed 2 bases, with 10 bases lying between them. Germline V gene data show CDR1 as MNHEY and CDR2 as SVGAGI. This CDR3 region has 15 residues. As DNA, the CDR3 is TGTGCCAGCAGTTACTCGAGAGCAGGGAACTATGGCTACACCTTC. Its translation is CASSYSRAGNYGYTF.

The rearrangement joins TRBV6-2 or TRBV6-3 to TRBJ2-3; 11 nucleotides align to TRBD2. The CDR3 loop spans 18 amino acids. The germline V gene encodes CDR1 MNHEY and CDR2 SVGEGT. Losses at the gene ends were 7 bases for V and 5 bases for J; bases not matched to a gene: 17. The CDR3 coding sequence is TGTGCCAGCACCCCAGGGAGGCTAGCGGGGGGAAGAGGAGATACGCAGTATTTT. Amino acids: CASTPGRLAGGRGDTQYF.

The CDR3 region is CASSEGPGDHGYTF. CDR3 bases: TGTGCCAGCAGTGAAGGCCCCGGGGATCATGGCTACACCTTC. This sequence joins TRBV6-1 and TRBJ1-2, with D uncertain. The V end lost 1 base, the J end lost 6 bases, and 12 bases lay between the germline ends. The CDR3 contains 14 residues. CDR1 MNHNS and CDR2 SASEGT come from the germline V gene.

The chain carries TRBV5-1 and TRBJ1-1; 9 bases map to TRBD1. Unmatched junction bases numbered 5, after V lost 1 base and J lost 1 base. The CDR3 consists of 16 residues. The germline CDR1 and CDR2 sequences are SGHRS and YFSETQ. CDR3 nucleotide sequence: TGCGCCAGCAGCTTGTCGGGACAGGGTTGGAACACTGAAGCTTTCTTT. Translated: CASSLSGQGWNTEAFF.

The chain joins TRBV9 to TRBJ2-3; D perhaps matches TRBD2 (6 bases). Germline CDR1 and CDR2: SGDLS and YYNGEE. Trimming stripped 3 bases from V and 2 bases from J, with 16 bases between. This CDR3 is 16 amino acids long. The CDR3 region has the DNA TGTGCCAGCAGCGACACCGGGGACTCCTTCACAGATACGCAGTATTTT. Its protein product is CASSDTGDSFTDTQYF. Together with reference TRBV9 and TRBJ2-3, the CDR3 gives the full variable domain: DSGVTQTPKHLITATGQRVTLRCSPRSGDLSVYWYQQSLDQGLQFLIQYYNGEERAKGNILERFSAQQFPDLHSELNLSSLELGDSALYFCASSDTGDSFTDTQYFGPGTRLTVL.

The chain uses TRBV14 and TRBJ1-2; D remains ambiguous. This CDR3 has 15 amino acids. CDR1 and CDR2 from the germline V gene are SGHDN and FVKESK. Trimming took off 0 bases at V and 7 bases at J, with 15 bases between the two ends. CDR3 in DNA: TGTGCCAGCAGCCAAGATCTTCAGGCCGTGGGTGGCTACACCTTC. Residues: CASSQDLQAVGGYTF.

The rearrangement joins TRBV1 to TRBJ1-2. TRBV1 is a pseudogene locus. The CDR3 runs to 14 residues. The chain's CDR3 is CTSSQEARVYGYTF. Written as DNA, the CDR3 is TGCACCAGCAGCCAAGAAGCGCGAGTCTATGGCTACACCTTC.

A word on this clone: Other DNA variants within this sample encode the same CDR3. The rearrangement links TRBV5-1 to TRBJ2-5; D ambiguous. The CDR3 loop spans 11 amino acids. With 5 bases removed from V and 2 bases from J, the gap between germline ends came to 4 bases. Germline lookup yields CDR1 SGHRS and CDR2 YFSETQ. In nucleotides, the CDR3 is TGCGCCAGCAGAGCACAAGAGACCCAGTACTTC. Its translation: CASRAQETQYF.

This clone was counted a single time. The rearrangement links TRBV4-1 to TRBJ2-5; 10 positions agree with TRBD1. From germline, CDR1 is MGHRA and CDR2 YSYEKL. V trimming: 1 base; J trimming: 5 bases; junction bases outside the gene matches: 10. This CDR3 is built from 17 residues. The CDR3: CASSQGARQGARETQYF. The DNA of the CDR3 is TGCGCCAGCAGCCAAGGCGCCAGACAGGGGGCACGGGAGACCCAGTACTTC.

The chain couples TRBV15 to TRBJ2-1; D might be TRBD1 (6 bases). Per germline, CDR1 LNHNV and CDR2 YYDKDF (reference sequence). The CDR3 covers 15 residues. Trimming shortened V by 1 base and J by 7 bases, and 14 bases separated the two germline ends. The CDR3: CATSRGTASTNEQFF. In DNA, the CDR3 is TGTGCCACCAGCAGAGGGACAGCGTCCACGAATGAGCAGTTCTTC.

The rearrangement links TRBV5-1 to TRBJ1-1; no clear D. This CDR3 spans 15 amino acids. V was clipped by 4 bases and J by 0 bases, with 13 bases between them. Germline V gene lookup returns CDR1 SGHRS and CDR2 YFSETQ. The CDR3 sequence is CASSPSRNMNTEAFF. In nucleotides, the CDR3 is TGCGCCAGCAGCCCGAGCCGAAATATGAACACTGAAGCTTTCTTT.

The chain has TRBV19 and TRBJ2-1, with 9 positions matching TRBD1. The CDR3 is made up of 15 amino acids. V lost 5 bases to trimming and J lost 8 bases; unmatched junction nucleotides: 10. Germline assignment: CDR1 LNHDA and CDR2 SQIVND (reference sequence). The CDR3 sequence is CASSSLGQGWDEQFF. The CDR3 bases are TGTGCCAGTAGTTCTCTCGGACAGGGGTGGGATGAGCAGTTCTTC.

The chain carries TRBV5-1 and TRBJ2-3; 9 bases agree with TRBD2. The CDR3 runs 15 residues. The V gene's germline CDR1 is SGHRS and CDR2 YFSETQ. V lost 6 bases, J lost 2 bases, and 7 bases stayed unmatched. CDR3 region: CASMFLAGHTDTQYF. In DNA form, the CDR3 reads TGCGCCAGCATGTTCCTAGCGGGGCACACAGATACGCAGTATTTT.

The chain has TRBV5-1 and TRBJ2-1, with 8 bases aligning to TRBD2. The CDR3 totals 15 residues. The trim removed 5 bases at V and 4 bases at J, leaving 8 bases unmatched. CDR1 is SGHRS and CDR2 is YFSETQ in the germline V gene. This CDR3 is CASSPGTRLYNEQFF. In nucleotides, the CDR3 is TGCGCCAGCAGTCCCGGGACTAGGCTTTACAATGAGCAGTTCTTC.

This chain joins TRBV3-1 (or the pseudogene TRBV3-2) and TRBJ1-3; D is perhaps TRBD1 (5 bases). Deletions cut 4 bases from V and 2 bases from J, with 15 bases between. This CDR3 is 16 amino acids long. Germline lookup yields CDR1 LGHDT and CDR2 YNNKEL (reference sequence). The CDR3 DNA follows: TGTGCCAGCAGCCCTTTGGGGCGTGGAGCTGGAAACACCATATATTTT. Its translation is CASSPLGRGAGNTIYF.

The rearrangement uses TRBV6-5 and TRBJ2-1, with 10 nucleotides matching TRBD2. The CDR3 runs to 16 residues. Germline CDR1 and CDR2: MNHEY and SVGAGI. The V segment lost 4 bases and the J segment 5 bases; nucleotides outside the gene matches: 8. In DNA, the CDR3 is TGTGCCAGCAGTTCCCCAGGAGCGGGGGGGGACAATGAGCAGTTCTTC. Amino acid sequence: CASSSPGAGGDNEQFF.

This rearrangement joins TRBV5-4 to TRBJ1-1; D is unclear. The CDR3 consists of 13 residues. Germline CDR1 is SGHNT and CDR2 is YYREEE (reference sequence). Deletions cut 3 bases from V and 0 bases from J, with 6 bases between. The CDR3 nucleotides read TGTGCCAGCAGCTCGTTAATGAACACTGAAGCTTTCTTT. Its translation: CASSSLMNTEAFF.

With regard to this clone: The sample carries other DNA sequences with the same CDR3. This rearrangement joins TRBV6-5 to TRBJ2-7, with a tentative D call TRBD1 (6 bases). CDR1 and CDR2 (germline): MNHEY, SVGAGI. The CDR3 consists of 13 residues. Trimming left V 2 bases short and J 2 bases short, with 7 bases between. The CDR3 region is CASSYRQAYEQYF. The CDR3 bases are TGTGCCAGCAGTTACCGACAGGCCTACGAGCAGTACTTC.

The V and J genes are TRBV29-1 and TRBJ1-2, with D possibly TRBD1 on 5 matching bases. Trimming took 3 bases from V and 3 from J, leaving 14 bases between them. The CDR3 is made up of 14 amino acids. Germline lookup yields CDR1 SQVTM and CDR2 ANQGSEA. The chain's CDR3 is CSVEAGDSYYGYTF. The CDR3 bases are TGCAGCGTTGAGGCTGGAGACAGCTACTATGGCTACACCTTC. The full variable domain, in which reference TRBV29-1 and TRBJ1-2 provide the parts outside the CDR3, is SAVISQKPSRDICQRGTSLTIQCQVDSQVTMMFWYRQQPGQSLTLIATANQGSEATYESGFVIDKFPISRPNLTFSTLTVSNMSPEDSSIYLCSVEAGDSYYGYTFGSGTRLTVV.

CDR3: CASSTRQGIPYTF. The CDR3 coding sequence is TGTGCCAGCAGTACCCGACAGGGCATCCCATACACCTTC. This sequence joins TRBV6-1 and TRBJ1-2, with 7 bases matching TRBD1. The CDR3 runs 13 residues. Germline trimming cut 5 bases from V and 11 bases from J; bases unmatched to any gene: 11. CDR1 is MNHNS, CDR2 SASEGT, per germline.

V gene TRBV3-1 (or the pseudogene TRBV3-2) combines with J gene TRBJ1-6, with D perhaps matching TRBD1 (5 bases). Germline V gene lookup returns CDR1 LGHDT and CDR2 YNNKEL (reference sequence). V was pared by 0 bases and J by 10 bases, with 16 bases between. The CDR3 sequence is 16 residues long. CDR3 sequence reads: CASSQDSGGWGSPLHF. The CDR3 DNA reads as TGTGCCAGCAGCCAAGATTCTGGGGGGTGGGGCTCACCCCTCCACTTT.

The chain links TRBV19 to TRBJ2-1; 7 bases line up with TRBD1. The V gene end was trimmed by 9 bases and the J gene end by 7 bases; junction bases not matched to a gene: 12. Germline CDR1 reads LNHDA; CDR2 reads SQIVND (reference sequence). The CDR3 runs 14 residues. CDR3 loop: CASRLGGGFNEQFF. The CDR3 nucleotides are TGTGCCAGCCGGCTAGGGGGCGGGTTTAATGAGCAGTTCTTC.

This chain uses TRBV3-1 (or the pseudogene TRBV3-2) with TRBJ1-6; no reliable D call. CDR1 is LGHDT, CDR2 YNNKEL, per germline (reference sequence). The V and J ends lost 2 bases and 6 bases respectively, with 17 bases between them. This CDR3 contains 17 residues. The CDR3 nucleotides are TGTGCCAGCAGCCAATCGTTAGCTTCTGCGAGTAATTCACCCCTCCACTTT. Protein: CASSQSLASASNSPLHF.

The chain couples TRBV27 to TRBJ2-1, with a tentative D call TRBD2 (7 bases). Between the trimmed V and J ends, which lost 3 bases and 6 bases, there was a span of 12 bases. From germline, CDR1 is MNHEY and CDR2 SMNVEV (reference sequence). The length of the CDR3 is 14 residues. CDR3 nucleotides: TGTGCCAGCAGTTTGAGAGGGGGGGCCAATGAGCAGTTCTTC. It encodes CASSLRGGANEQFF.